Listed below are T cell receptor beta chains from one sample, sequenced in a study of chemoradiotherapy in HPV16-positive cancers. Here immunoSEQ multiplex PCR was the method, and the copy in TCRdb shows in-frame clones only, minus some. Found here are under 7,000 clones, about 80% of them singletons; the top ten hold less than 45%. Sampling was performed from a patient who underwent chemoradiotherapy. Receptors originate from a human donor with HPV-associated anogenital cancer. CDR3s include the opening cysteine and the closing phenylalanine or tryptophan. The order of the fields is D gene, V gene, clone size, J gene, CDR3 protein, CDR3 DNA. D genes are given only for firm matches. Size values are once, few and many counts, or a class for expanded clones, and some rows have none.

NA	TRBV7-2	NA	TRBJ1-4	CASGSSGIGNEKLFF	TGTGCCAGCGGATCGTCGGGGATCGGTAATGAAAAACTGTTTTTT
NA	TRBV11-3	NA	TRBJ2-7	CASSLADGASYF	TGTGCCAGCAGCTTAGCCGACGGAGCCTCGTACTTC
NA	TRBV7-2	NA	TRBJ2-4	CASSLDSAIKNIQYF	TGTGCCAGCAGCTTAGACAGTGCCATTAAAAACATTCAGTACTTC
NA	TRBV5-1	NA	TRBJ2-5	CASSYASETQYF	TGCGCCAGCAGCTACGCTTCAGAGACCCAGTACTTC
NA	TRBV7-9	NA	TRBJ2-3	CASSWGGQRDTDTQYF	TGTGCCAGCAGCTGGGGGGGACAGAGAGACACAGATACGCAGTATTTT
NA	TRBV10-2	NA	TRBJ1-5	CASRETGENQPQHF	TGCGCCAGCCGCGAGACAGGCGAAAATCAGCCCCAGCATTTT
NA	TRBV6-1	NA	TRBJ1-1	CASSIQGRAFF	TGTGCCAGCAGTATACAGGGTAGGGCTTTCTTT
NA	TRBV11-3	NA	TRBJ2-1	CASSLGETEVGEQFF	TGTGCCAGCAGCTTGGGGGAGACCGAGGTCGGTGAGCAGTTCTTC
TRBD2	TRBV11-2	NA	TRBJ2-5	CASSLDRGGLEKTQYF	TGTGCCAGCAGCTTAGATCGGGGGGGGCTAGAAAAGACCCAGTACTTC
NA	TRBV5-1	few	TRBJ2-5	CASSLVRETQYF	TGCGCCAGCAGCTTGGTCCGGGAGACCCAGTACTTC
NA	TRBV7-9	once	TRBJ2-2	CASSVIYGELFF	TGTGCCAGCAGCGTTATATACGGGGAGCTGTTTTTT
TRBD1	TRBV28	NA	TRBJ1-4	CATTGGSNEKLFF	TGTGCCACAACAGGGGGCTCTAATGAAAAACTGTTTTTT
TRBD1	TRBV6-6	NA	TRBJ2-5	CASNGQGPAETQYF	TGTGCCAGCAATGGACAGGGGCCGGCAGAGACCCAGTACTTC
NA	TRBV7-9	NA	TRBJ1-2	CASSTYGYTF	TGTGCCAGCAGTACCTATGGCTACACCTTC
NA	TRBV18	NA	TRBJ1-4	CASSRGPNEKLFF	TGTGCCAGCTCACGGGGGCCTAATGAAAAACTGTTTTTT
TRBD1	TRBV19	NA	TRBJ1-2	CASSISADRDVYGYTF	TGTGCCAGTAGTATTTCGGCGGACAGGGATGTTTATGGCTACACCTTC
NA	TRBV11-3	few	TRBJ2-3	CASSFKDPDTQYF	TGTGCCAGCAGCTTTAAGGACCCAGATACGCAGTATTTT
NA	TRBV7-2	few	TRBJ2-1	CASSPRSAAYNEQFF	TGTGCCAGCAGCCCCCGCAGCGCGGCCTACAATGAGCAGTTCTTC
NA	TRBV21-1	few	TRBJ1-1	CASSKKSLNTEAFF	TGTGCCAGCAGCAAAAAGTCTCTGAACACTGAAGCTTTCTTT
NA	TRBV10-1	NA	TRBJ2-7	CASRGGAAGYEQYF	TGCGCCAGCAGGGGGGGAGCCGCGGGCTACGAGCAGTACTTC
NA	TRBV5-1	NA	TRBJ1-3	CASRDANTIYF	TGCGCCAGCCGCGATGCCAACACCATATATTTT
NA	TRBV5-1	NA	TRBJ2-2	CASMNLMGTGELFF	TGCGCCAGCATGAACTTAATGGGCACCGGGGAGCTGTTTTTT
NA	TRBV4-3	NA	TRBJ1-2	CASSQALGQSYGYTF	TGCGCCAGCAGCCAAGCCCTCGGACAGTCCTATGGCTACACCTTC
NA	TRBV29-1	NA	TRBJ2-1	CSVESRGLYNEQFF	TGCAGCGTTGAATCTCGGGGGCTCTACAATGAGCAGTTCTTC
NA	TRBV10-1	NA	TRBJ1-3	CASSDSSRLSGNTIYF	TGCGCCAGCAGTGATAGTTCACGGCTGAGTGGAAACACCATATATTTT
TRBD1	TRBV10-3	NA	TRBJ2-7	CAISEGGQGGGEQYF	TGTGCCATCAGTGAAGGGGGACAGGGAGGGGGCGAGCAGTACTTC
NA	TRBV23-1	few	TRBJ1-2	CASSLSTVNYGYTF	TGCGCCAGCAGTCTGTCAACTGTTAACTATGGCTACACCTTC
NA	TRBV14	few	TRBJ2-1	CASSQVLGVDEQFF	TGTGCCAGCAGCCAAGTATTGGGAGTCGATGAGCAGTTCTTC
NA	TRBV7-7	NA	TRBJ1-4	CASSLVAGSEKLFF	TGTGCCAGCAGCTTAGTGGCGGGGAGCGAAAAACTGTTTTTT
TRBD1	TRBV2	NA	TRBJ2-5	CASSETGVKGETQYF	TGTGCCAGCAGTGAGACAGGGGTAAAGGGCGAGACCCAGTACTTC
TRBD2	TRBV19	NA	TRBJ2-1	CASRGSGRARTRNNEQFF	TGTGCCAGTAGGGGAAGCGGGAGGGCCCGTACTCGAAACAATGAGCAGTTCTTC
TRBD2	TRBV4-1	NA	TRBJ2-2	CASSQDGTSGIGELFF	TGCGCCAGCAGCCAAGACGGGACTAGCGGGATTGGGGAGCTGTTTTTT
NA	TRBV30	NA	TRBJ1-1	CARREGREAFF	TGTGCCCGGAGGGAAGGACGGGAAGCTTTCTTT
NA	TRBV2	NA	TRBJ2-7	CASGGWYEQYF	TGTGCCAGCGGAGGCTGGTACGAGCAGTACTTC
TRBD1	TRBV7-3	NA	TRBJ2-1	CASSLRPGGYNEQFF	TGTGCCAGCAGCTTACGTCCAGGGGGCTACAATGAGCAGTTCTTC
NA	TRBV7-9	NA	TRBJ2-1	CASKLVGDYNEQFF	TGTGCCAGCAAGCTAGTAGGAGACTACAATGAGCAGTTCTTC
NA	TRBV7-2	once	TRBJ2-7	CASSLASQDPYEQYF	TGTGCCAGCAGCTTAGCGTCCCAGGATCCCTACGAGCAGTACTTC
NA	TRBV11-3	NA	TRBJ2-1	CASSLAGAVLNEQFF	TGTGCCAGCAGCTTAGCGGGCGCCGTTCTCAATGAGCAGTTCTTC
NA	TRBV4-3	NA	TRBJ1-4	CASSQETNPVNEKLFF	TGCGCCAGCAGCCAAGAAACTAACCCCGTGAATGAAAAACTGTTTTTT
TRBD1	TRBV4-1	NA	TRBJ1-1	CASSQLTGWNTEAFF	TGCGCCAGCAGCCAGCTGACAGGGTGGAACACTGAAGCTTTCTTT